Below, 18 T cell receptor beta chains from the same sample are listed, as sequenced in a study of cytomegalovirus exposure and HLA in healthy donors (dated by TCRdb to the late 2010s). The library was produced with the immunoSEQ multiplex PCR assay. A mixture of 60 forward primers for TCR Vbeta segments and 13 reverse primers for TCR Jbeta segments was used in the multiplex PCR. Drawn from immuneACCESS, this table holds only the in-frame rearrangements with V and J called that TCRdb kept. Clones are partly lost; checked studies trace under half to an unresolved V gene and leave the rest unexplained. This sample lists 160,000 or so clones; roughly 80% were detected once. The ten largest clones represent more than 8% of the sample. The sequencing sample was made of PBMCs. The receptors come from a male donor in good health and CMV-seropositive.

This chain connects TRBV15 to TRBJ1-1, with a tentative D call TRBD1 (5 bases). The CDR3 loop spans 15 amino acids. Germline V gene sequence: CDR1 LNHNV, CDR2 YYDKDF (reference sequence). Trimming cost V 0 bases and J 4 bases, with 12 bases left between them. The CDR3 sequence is CATSRDKGIGTEAFF. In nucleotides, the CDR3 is TGTGCCACCAGCAGAGATAAGGGGATAGGCACTGAAGCTTTCTTT.

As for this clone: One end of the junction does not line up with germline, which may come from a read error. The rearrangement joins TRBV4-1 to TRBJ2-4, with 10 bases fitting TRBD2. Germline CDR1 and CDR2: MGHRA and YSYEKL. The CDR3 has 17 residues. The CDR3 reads CASSQVAAGGVKNSQYF. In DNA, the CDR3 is TGCGCCAGCAGCCAAGTAGCAGCGGGAGGGGTCAAAAACAGTCAGTACTTC.

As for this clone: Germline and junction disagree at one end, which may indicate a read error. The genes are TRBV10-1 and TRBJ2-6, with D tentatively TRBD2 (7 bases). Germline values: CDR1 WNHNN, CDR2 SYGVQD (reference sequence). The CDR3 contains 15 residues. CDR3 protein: CASSDGGAGANGLTF. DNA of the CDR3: TGCGCCAGCAGTGATGGGGGGGCTGGGGCCAACGGCCTGACTTTC.

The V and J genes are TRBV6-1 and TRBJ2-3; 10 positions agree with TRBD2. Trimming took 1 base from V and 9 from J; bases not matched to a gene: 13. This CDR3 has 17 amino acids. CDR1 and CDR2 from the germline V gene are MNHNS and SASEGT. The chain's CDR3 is CASSEGGSGGASGTQYF. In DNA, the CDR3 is TGTGCCAGCAGTGAAGGCGGGAGCGGGGGGGCCTCAGGAACGCAGTATTTT.

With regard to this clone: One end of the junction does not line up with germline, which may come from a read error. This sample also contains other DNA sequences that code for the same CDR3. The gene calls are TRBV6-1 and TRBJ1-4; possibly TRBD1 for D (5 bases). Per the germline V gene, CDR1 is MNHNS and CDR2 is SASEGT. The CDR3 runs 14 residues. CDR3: CASRDSSTNEKLFF. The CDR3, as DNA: TGTGCCAGCAGAGACAGTTCAACTAATGAAAAACTGTTTTTC.

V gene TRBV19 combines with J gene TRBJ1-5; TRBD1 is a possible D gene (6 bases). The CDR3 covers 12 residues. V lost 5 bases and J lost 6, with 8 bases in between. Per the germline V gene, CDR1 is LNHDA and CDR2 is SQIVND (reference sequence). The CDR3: CASSQGRQPQHF. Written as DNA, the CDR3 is TGTGCCAGTAGTCAGGGGCGTCAGCCCCAGCATTTT.

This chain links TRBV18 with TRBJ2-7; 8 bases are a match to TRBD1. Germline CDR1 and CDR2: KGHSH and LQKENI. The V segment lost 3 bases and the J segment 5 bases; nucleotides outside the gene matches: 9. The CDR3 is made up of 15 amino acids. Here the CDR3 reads CASSPSQGGGHEQYF. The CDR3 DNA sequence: TGTGCCAGCTCACCCTCACAGGGGGGAGGCCACGAGCAGTACTTC. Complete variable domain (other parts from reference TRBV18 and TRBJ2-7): NAGVMQNPRHLVRRRGQEARLRCSPMKGHSHVYWYRQLPEEGLKFMVYLQKENIIDESGMPKERFSAEFPKEGPSILRIQQVVRGDSAAYFCASSPSQGGGHEQYFGPGTRLTVT.

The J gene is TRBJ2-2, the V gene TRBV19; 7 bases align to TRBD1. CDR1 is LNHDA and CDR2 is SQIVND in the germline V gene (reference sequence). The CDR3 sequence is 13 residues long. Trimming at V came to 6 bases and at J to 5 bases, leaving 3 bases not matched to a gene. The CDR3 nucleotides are TGTGCCAGTAGCCCGACAGGGACCGGGGAGCTGTTTTTT. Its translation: CASSPTGTGELFF.

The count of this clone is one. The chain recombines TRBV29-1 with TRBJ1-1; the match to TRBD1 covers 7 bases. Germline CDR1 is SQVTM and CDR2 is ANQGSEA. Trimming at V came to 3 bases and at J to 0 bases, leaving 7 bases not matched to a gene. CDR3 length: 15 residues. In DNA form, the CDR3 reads TGCAGCGTTGACAACAGGGGAGGCATGAACACTGAAGCTTTCTTT. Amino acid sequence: CSVDNRGGMNTEAFF.

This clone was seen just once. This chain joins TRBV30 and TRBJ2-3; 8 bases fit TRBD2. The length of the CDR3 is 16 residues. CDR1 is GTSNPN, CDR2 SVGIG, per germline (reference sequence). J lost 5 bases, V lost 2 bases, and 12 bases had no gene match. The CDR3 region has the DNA TGTGCCTGGAGTTTGGGGGGGCTGGGACTAGTAGATACGCAGTATTTT. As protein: CAWSLGGLGLVDTQYF.

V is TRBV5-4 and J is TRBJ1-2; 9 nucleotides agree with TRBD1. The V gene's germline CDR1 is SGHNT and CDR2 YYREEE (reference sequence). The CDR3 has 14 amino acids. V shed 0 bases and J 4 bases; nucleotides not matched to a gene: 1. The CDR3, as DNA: TGTGCCAGCAGCTTGGGGACAGGGGCCTATGGCTACACCTTC. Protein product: CASSLGTGAYGYTF.

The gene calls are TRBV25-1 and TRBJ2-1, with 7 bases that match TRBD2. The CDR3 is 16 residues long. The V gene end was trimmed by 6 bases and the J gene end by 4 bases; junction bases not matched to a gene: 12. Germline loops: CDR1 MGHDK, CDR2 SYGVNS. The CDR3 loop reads CASSPETASGYNEQFF. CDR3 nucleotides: TGTGCCAGCAGCCCTGAGACGGCTAGCGGATACAATGAGCAGTTCTTC.

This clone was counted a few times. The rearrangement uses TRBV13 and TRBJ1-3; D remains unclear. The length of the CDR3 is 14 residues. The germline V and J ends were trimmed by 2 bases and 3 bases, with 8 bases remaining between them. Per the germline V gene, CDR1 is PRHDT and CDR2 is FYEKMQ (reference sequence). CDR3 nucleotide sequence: TGTGCCAGCAGCTTACCGGCGGTTGGAAACACCATATATTTT. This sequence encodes CASSLPAVGNTIYF.

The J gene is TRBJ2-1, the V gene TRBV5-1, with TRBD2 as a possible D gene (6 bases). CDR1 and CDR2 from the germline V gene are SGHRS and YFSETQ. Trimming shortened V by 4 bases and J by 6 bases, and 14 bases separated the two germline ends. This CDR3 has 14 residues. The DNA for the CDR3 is TGCGCCAGCAGCCGGGGCCAGGAGGGCAATGAGCAGTTCTTC. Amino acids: CASSRGQEGNEQFF.

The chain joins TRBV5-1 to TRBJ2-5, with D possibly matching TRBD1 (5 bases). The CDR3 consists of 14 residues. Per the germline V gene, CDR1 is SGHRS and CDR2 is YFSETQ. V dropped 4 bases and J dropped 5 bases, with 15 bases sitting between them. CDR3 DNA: TGCGCCAGCAGCCCCCAGGGTTTTGAGGAGACCCAGTACTTC. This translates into CASSPQGFEETQYF. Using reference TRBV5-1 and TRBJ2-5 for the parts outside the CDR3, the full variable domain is KAGVTQTPRYLIKTRGQQVTLSCSPISGHRSVSWYQQTPGQGLQFLFEYFSETQRNKGNFPGRFSGRQFSNSRSEMNVSTLELGDSALYLCASSPQGFEETQYFGPGTRLLVL.

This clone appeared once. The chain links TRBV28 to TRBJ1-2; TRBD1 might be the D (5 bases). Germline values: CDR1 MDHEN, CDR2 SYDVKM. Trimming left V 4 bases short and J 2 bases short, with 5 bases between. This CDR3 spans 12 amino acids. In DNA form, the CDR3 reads TGTGCCAGCAGTTCAGGGAACTATGGCTACACCTTC. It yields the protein CASSSGNYGYTF.

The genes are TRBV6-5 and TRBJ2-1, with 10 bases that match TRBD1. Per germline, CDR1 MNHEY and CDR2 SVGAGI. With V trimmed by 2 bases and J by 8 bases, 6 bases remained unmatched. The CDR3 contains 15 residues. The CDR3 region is CASSYAGTGVDEQFF. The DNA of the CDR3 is TGTGCCAGCAGTTACGCCGGGACAGGGGTAGATGAGCAGTTCTTC.

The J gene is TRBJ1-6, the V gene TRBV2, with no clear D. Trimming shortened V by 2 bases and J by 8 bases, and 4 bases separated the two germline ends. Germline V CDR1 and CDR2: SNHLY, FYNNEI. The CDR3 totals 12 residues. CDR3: CASSEFYSPLHF. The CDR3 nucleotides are TGTGCCAGCAGTGAATTCTATTCACCCCTCCACTTT.